Listed below are T cell receptor beta chains from one sample, sequenced in a study of Tregs in tolerant kidney transplant recipients. Sequencing was performed with immunoSEQ multiplex PCR; in TCRdb, only in-frame clones are kept and a portion is missing. The sample lists roughly 54,000 clones; more than 70% were seen once. Here the sequenced sample was CD8+ T cells from blood (PBMCs), taken 12 months after the transplant. These receptors were collected from a human patient who received a combined kidney and bone marrow transplant. The graft donor may account for some of the T cells. Both conserved end residues are part of each CDR3.

V gene	J gene	CDR3 protein
TRBV4-1	-	CASSRSQAYEQYF
TRBV6-1	TRBJ1-1	CASSGGTGAITEAFF
TRBV7-6	TRBJ1-3	CASSETGNGNTIYF
TRBV27	TRBJ1-6	CASSLSSNSPLHF
TRBV9	TRBJ2-6	CASSVARSGANVLTF
TRBV30	TRBJ2-1	CAWAFDSGKNEQFF
TRBV4-1	TRBJ1-2	CASSQVGLEHYGYTF
TRBV12-5	TRBJ2-1	CASGVGQGYNEQFF
TRBV9	-	CASSVGGDYEQYF
TRBV19	TRBJ2-1	CASSIAGGPNEQFF
TRBV7-3	TRBJ2-1	CASSLDPGGPNEQFF
TRBV7-2	TRBJ1-1	CASSTGGGWVTEAFF
TRBV7-2	TRBJ2-5	CASSFSGSQYF